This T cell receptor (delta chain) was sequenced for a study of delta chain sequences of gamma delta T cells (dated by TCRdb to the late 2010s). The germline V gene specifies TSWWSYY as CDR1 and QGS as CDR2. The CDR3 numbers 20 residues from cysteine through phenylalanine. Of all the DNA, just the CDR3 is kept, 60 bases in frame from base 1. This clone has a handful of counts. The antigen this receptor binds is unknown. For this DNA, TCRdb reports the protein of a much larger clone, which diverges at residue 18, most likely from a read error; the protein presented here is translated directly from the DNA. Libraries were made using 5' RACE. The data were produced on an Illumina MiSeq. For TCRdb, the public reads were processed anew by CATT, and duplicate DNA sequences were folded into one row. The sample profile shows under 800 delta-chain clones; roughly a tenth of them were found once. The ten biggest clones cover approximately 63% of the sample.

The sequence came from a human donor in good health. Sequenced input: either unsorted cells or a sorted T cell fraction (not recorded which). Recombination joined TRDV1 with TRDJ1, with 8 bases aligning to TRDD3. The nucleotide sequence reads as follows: TGTGCTCTTGGGAACTTCGGAAAGAACTGGGGGGTGACCTACACCGATAAACGCATCTTT. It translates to CALGNFGKNWGVTYTDKRIF.